These T cell receptor beta chains were read from a single sample in a study of regulatory T cells in long-lasting Graves disease. TCRdb re-called the multiplex PCR reads with MiXCR, one entry per CDR3 protein. The table shows 300,000 to 500,000 distinct CDR3 sequences, with about 20% occurring only once. The material sequenced was peripheral blood mononuclear cells (PBMCs), taken when the disease was refractory, from a patient treated with antithyroid drugs. The receptors stem from a female donor with Graves disease. The CDR3 runs from the conserved cysteine through the conserved F or W. Fields, in order: J gene, D gene, V gene, CDR3 length, clone size, CDR3 protein, CDR3 DNA. D genes are given only for firm matches. Size is omitted from some rows. Given values are once, few, many or a class for expanded clones.

TRBJ2-5	TRBD2	TRBV7-3	17	.	CASSLMGWREEKETQYF	TGTGCCAGCAGCTTAATGGGATGGCGGGAGGAGAAAGAGACCCAGTACTTC
TRBJ2-5	.	TRBV12-3/TRBV12-4	14	many	CASSLTGATKTQYF	TGTGCCAGCAGCCTCACCGGGGCCACGAAAACCCAGTACTTC
TRBJ2-7	.	TRBV18	13	.	CASSSGQGREQYF	TGTGCCAGCTCTTCAGGGCAGGGGCGGGAGCAGTACTTC
TRBJ2-3	.	TRBV24-1	14	few	CATSDSGRSDTQYF	TGTGCCACCAGTGATTCGGGGCGATCAGATACGCAGTATTTT
TRBJ1-2	.	TRBV7-2	14	.	CASSLAGHNYGYTF	TGTGCCAGCAGCTTAGCGGGACACAACTATGGCTACACCTTC
TRBJ2-7	.	TRBV15	16	many	CATSRDHTAGTGEQYF	TGTGCCACCAGCAGAGATCACACCGCGGGGACGGGGGAGCAGTACTTC
TRBJ2-7	.	TRBV12-3/TRBV12-4	14	many	CASSLETAGFEQYF	TGTGCCAGCAGTTTAGAAACGGCAGGGTTCGAGCAGTACTTC
TRBJ2-2	TRBD1	TRBV10-3	17	.	CAISEWDRGSNTGELFF	TGTGCCATCAGTGAGTGGGACAGGGGGTCGAACACCGGGGAGCTGTTTTTT
TRBJ2-7	.	TRBV6-1	17	many	CASSSTRLTRDIDEQYF	TGTGCCAGCAGCTCCACCCGATTGACCCGGGACATAGACGAGCAGTACTTC
TRBJ2-2	.	TRBV7-9	15	.	CASSLAGRETGELFF	TGTGCCAGCAGCCTCGCAGGTCGTGAAACCGGGGAGCTGTTTTTT
TRBJ1-1	.	TRBV5-1	15	.	CASSLTGQGDTEAFF	TGCGCCAGCAGCCTCACAGGGCAAGGGGACACTGAAGCTTTCTTT
TRBJ2-1	TRBD1	TRBV20-1	15	many	CSARPGQGAVHEQFF	TGCAGTGCTAGACCCGGGCAGGGGGCAGTTCATGAGCAGTTCTTC
TRBJ2-3	TRBD2	TRBV3-1	13	few	CASSLWTSGTQYF	TGTGCCAGCAGCCTTTGGACTAGTGGTACGCAGTATTTT
TRBJ1-2	.	TRBV30	15	many	CAWSGGQVEGYGYTF	TGTGCCTGGAGTGGCGGGCAGGTCGAGGGGTATGGCTACACCTTC
TRBJ2-7	TRBD2	TRBV6-4	16	few	CASSDSGLAGACEQYF	TGTGCCAGCAGTGACTCGGGACTAGCGGGAGCTTGCGAGCAGTACTTC
TRBJ1-6	.	TRBV15	14	many	CATSSYEGNSPLHF	TGTGCCACCAGCTCTTACGAGGGTAATTCACCCCTCCACTTT
TRBJ2-1	.	TRBV18	15	.	CASSPRNFKDNEQFF	TGTGCCAGCTCACCGAGGAACTTCAAGGACAATGAGCAGTTCTTC
TRBJ2-3	.	TRBV12-3/TRBV12-4	14	.	CASREGRFTDTQYF	TGTGCCAGCAGGGAGGGACGGTTCACAGATACGCAGTATTTT
TRBJ2-7	.	TRBV25-1	13	.	CASSDPGLYEQYF	TGTGCCAGCAGTGACCCTGGCCTCTACGAGCAGTACTTC
TRBJ1-1	.	TRBV6-1	15	many	CASRRGQSSNTEAFF	TGTGCCAGCAGACGTGGACAGTCCTCGAACACTGAAGCTTTCTTT
TRBJ2-7	TRBD2	TRBV6-1	16	few	CATRRLAGGMGYEQYF	TGTGCCACCCGGAGACTAGCGGGAGGGATGGGCTACGAGCAGTACTTC
TRBJ2-5	.	TRBV12-3/TRBV12-4	17	many	CASSVASGSSYQETQYF	.
TRBJ1-4	.	TRBV7-9	15	few	CASSATGPTNEKLFF	TGTGCCAGCAGCGCCACTGGGCCAACTAATGAAAAACTGTTTTTT
TRBJ2-1	.	TRBV6-2/TRBV6-3	11	.	CASRRSNEQFF	TGTGCCAGCAGACGCTCCAATGAGCAGTTCTTC
TRBJ2-5	.	TRBV11-2	12	many	CASSLGAETQYF	TGTGCCAGCAGCTTAGGTGCAGAGACCCAGTACTTC
TRBJ2-5	TRBD1	TRBV30	13	many	CAWSPAATGDYNF	TGTGCCTGGAGTCCCGCAGCAACAGGGGATTACAACTTC
TRBJ1-2	.	TRBV29-1	13	many	CSVFREANYGYTF	TGCAGCGTCTTCCGGGAAGCTAACTATGGCTACACCTTC
TRBJ2-5	TRBD1	TRBV2	17	many	CASSTRDRGRPGETQYF	TGTGCCAGCAGTACCCGGGACAGGGGGCGCCCCGGGGAGACCCAGTACTTC
TRBJ1-1	.	TRBV30	10	many	CAWQNTEAFF	TGTGCCTGGCAGAACACTGAAGCTTTCTTT
TRBJ1-2	.	TRBV7-2	14	.	CASSSRDGLYGYTF	TGTGCCAGCAGCTCGAGGGATGGGTTGTATGGCTACACCTTC
TRBJ1-6	.	TRBV5-6	14	few	CASSLTDVNSPLHF	TGTGCCAGCAGCTTGACAGACGTTAATTCACCCCTCCACTTT
TRBJ2-7	TRBD1	TRBV4-2	17	.	CASSQGLVTGGSYEQYF	TGTGCCAGCAGCCAAGGACTAGTGACAGGGGGCTCCTACGAGCAGTACTTC
TRBJ2-1	.	TRBV9	15	.	CASSVDSGPSNEQFF	TGTGCCAGCAGCGTAGATAGCGGACCTAGCAATGAGCAGTTCTTC
TRBJ2-3	TRBD2	TRBV6-2/TRBV6-3	22	few	CASSKWTSGRAISVGVSDTQYF	TGTGCCAGCAGCAAATGGACTAGCGGGAGAGCCATATCTGTGGGTGTATCAGATACGCAGTATTTT
TRBJ2-2	.	TRBV11-1	20	few	CASSRTAYRTDFLRTGELFF	TGTGCCAGCAGCCGCACCGCCTACCGGACAGATTTTTTGAGAACCGGGGAGCTGTTTTTT
TRBJ1-2	TRBD1	TRBV30	14	.	CAWTPGQGNYGYTF	TGTGCCTGGACCCCTGGACAGGGGAACTATGGCTACACCTTC
TRBJ2-5	TRBD1	TRBV2	15	many	CASMAGQGAVETQYF	TGTGCCAGCATGGCTGGGCAGGGGGCTGTAGAGACCCAGTACTTC
TRBJ1-5	.	TRBV20-1	15	few	CSASPPEHSNQPQHF	TGCAGTGCTAGCCCTCCCGAGCATAGCAATCAGCCCCAGCATTTT
TRBJ2-7	.	TRBV28	11	many	CASPDSYEQYF	TGTGCCAGCCCCGACTCCTACGAGCAGTACTTC
TRBJ2-2	.	TRBV29-1	20	few	CSVEVVGAGPYQAGTGELFF	TGCAGCGTTGAAGTTGTGGGGGCGGGGCCCTACCAGGCGGGCACCGGGGAGCTGTTTTTT
TRBJ1-4	.	TRBV20-1	14	.	CSAGGTSTNEKLFF	TGCAGTGCGGGGGGGACCTCAACTAATGAAAAACTGTTTTTT
TRBJ1-2	.	TRBV2	14	many	CASKEGDSNYGYTF	TGTGCCAGCAAAGAAGGGGACTCTAACTATGGCTACACCTTC
TRBJ1-5	.	TRBV10-3	15	.	CAISATQGGDQPQHF	TGTGCCATCAGTGCGACCCAGGGAGGGGATCAGCCCCAGCATTTT
TRBJ2-7	.	TRBV7-8	12	many	CASSLGGTEQYF	TGTGCCAGCAGCTTGGGGGGCACCGAGCAGTACTTC
TRBJ2-5	TRBD2	TRBV27	14	few	CASNTLAGGRAQYF	TGTGCCAGCAACACTCTAGCGGGAGGTCGGGCCCAGTACTTC
TRBJ1-4	.	TRBV6-1	13	many	CASKHATNEKLFF	TGTGCCAGCAAGCATGCAACTAATGAAAAACTGTTTTTT
TRBJ2-2	.	TRBV7-3	14	few	CASSFLARSGELFF	TGTGCCAGCAGCTTCCTAGCTCGAAGTGGGGAGCTGTTTTTT
TRBJ2-5	.	TRBV5-1	15	.	CASSSLTGLQETQYF	TGCGCCAGCAGCTCGCTAACGGGGCTCCAAGAGACCCAGTACTTC
TRBJ1-4	TRBD1	TRBV2	15	many	CASSDTGTGDQEKLF	TGTGCCAGCAGTGATACCGGGACAGGGGACCAGGAAAAACTTTTT
TRBJ1-5	.	TRBV11-2	16	.	CASSQELGGLGQPQHF	TGTGCCAGCAGCCAAGAATTAGGAGGGCTGGGTCAGCCCCAGCATTTT
TRBJ2-7	.	TRBV7-9	15	.	CASTEAAGGIYEQYF	TGTGCCAGCACAGAAGCGGCAGGTGGTATTTACGAGCAGTACTTC
TRBJ2-7	TRBD2	TRBV7-2	15	.	CASSATSGASYEQYF	TGTGCCAGCAGCGCTACTAGCGGAGCCTCCTACGAGCAGTACTTC
TRBJ1-5	.	TRBV20-1	14	.	CSARGRSYNQPQHF	TGCAGTGCTAGGGGGCGCAGCTACAATCAGCCCCAGCATTTT
TRBJ1-4	.	TRBV18	15	many	CASSPDTATNEKLFF	TGTGCCAGCTCACCGGACACTGCAACTAATGAAAAACTGTTTTTT
TRBJ2-1	TRBD1	TRBV30	15	.	CAWSVLAGGMDEQFF	TGTGCCTGGAGTGTACTGGCAGGGGGAATGGATGAGCAGTTCTTC